These T cell receptor beta chains were read from a single sample in a study of T cell responses to AZD1222 COVID-19 vaccine. Only in-frame clones appear in the TCRdb table, and some are missing; sequencing was by immunoSEQ multiplex PCR. The top ten clones hold around 2.3% of a sample with roughly 150,000 clones, 70% to 90% of them seen once. The sample was peripheral blood, taken on day 0 of AZD1222 vaccination. Receptor source: an adult in good health. CDR3s include the opening cysteine and the closing phenylalanine or tryptophan. The order of the fields is J gene, clone size, V gene, D gene, CDR3 protein, CDR3 DNA. D genes are given only for firm matches. The size of a clone is reported for some rows only, either as once, few or many, or as a class for expanded clones.

J gene: TRBJ1-5; clone size: few; V gene: TRBV6-5; D gene: NA; CDR3 protein: CASRQTAAGQPQHF; CDR3 DNA: TGTGCCAGCAGGCAGACAGCGGCTGGACAGCCCCAGCATTTT
J gene: TRBJ2-7; clone size: NA; V gene: TRBV4-3; D gene: TRBD2; CDR3 protein: CASSQGPWGLAWDEQYF; CDR3 DNA: TGCGCCAGCAGCCAGGGCCCCTGGGGACTAGCGTGGGACGAGCAGTACTTC
J gene: TRBJ1-1; clone size: few; V gene: TRBV29-1; D gene: NA; CDR3 protein: CSVGHTEAFF; CDR3 DNA: TGCAGCGTTGGGCACACTGAAGCTTTCTTT
J gene: TRBJ2-1; clone size: NA; V gene: TRBV7-9; D gene: TRBD2; CDR3 protein: CASSPGLAGGPTYNEQFF; CDR3 DNA: TGTGCCAGCAGCCCTGGACTAGCGGGAGGGCCGACTTACAATGAGCAGTTCTTC
J gene: TRBJ2-1; clone size: NA; V gene: TRBV19; D gene: NA; CDR3 protein: CASMRDYNEQFF; CDR3 DNA: TGTGCCAGTATGAGGGACTACAATGAGCAGTTCTTC
J gene: TRBJ2-1; clone size: NA; V gene: TRBV4-3; D gene: NA; CDR3 protein: CASSLGRTGRDEQFF; CDR3 DNA: TGCGCCAGCAGCCTCGGCCGGACTGGCAGGGATGAGCAGTTCTTC
J gene: TRBJ1-5; clone size: once; V gene: TRBV28; D gene: NA; CDR3 protein: CASSLPPQPQHF; CDR3 DNA: TGTGCCAGCAGTTTACCCCCTCAGCCCCAGCATTTT
J gene: TRBJ2-1; clone size: NA; V gene: TRBV27; D gene: NA; CDR3 protein: CASRRRGNEQFF; CDR3 DNA: TGTGCCAGCAGACGTCGGGGGAATGAGCAGTTCTTC
J gene: TRBJ2-1; clone size: NA; V gene: TRBV7-9; D gene: TRBD1; CDR3 protein: CASTGQGGYEQFF; CDR3 DNA: TGTGCCAGCACGGGACAGGGAGGCTATGAGCAGTTCTTC
J gene: TRBJ1-2; clone size: NA; V gene: TRBV3-1/TRBV3-2; D gene: TRBD1; CDR3 protein: CASSLGTGVDGYTF; CDR3 DNA: TGTGCCAGCAGCCTTGGGACAGGAGTCGATGGCTACACCTTC
J gene: TRBJ2-7; clone size: NA; V gene: TRBV5-6; D gene: TRBD1; CDR3 protein: CASSVTGGADYEQYF; CDR3 DNA: TGTGCCAGCAGCGTGACAGGGGGCGCGGACTACGAGCAGTACTTC
J gene: TRBJ1-5; clone size: NA; V gene: TRBV2; D gene: NA; CDR3 protein: CASRVGTCGHPQHF; CDR3 DNA: TGTGCCAGCAGGGTGGGGACCTGTGGTCACCCCCAGCATTTT
J gene: TRBJ1-2; clone size: NA; V gene: TRBV28; D gene: NA; CDR3 protein: CASSFFQRTNYGYTF; CDR3 DNA: TGTGCCAGCAGCTTTTTTCAACGTACTAACTATGGCTACACCTTC
J gene: TRBJ2-3; clone size: NA; V gene: TRBV10-2; D gene: NA; CDR3 protein: CASSSTDTQYF; CDR3 DNA: TGCGCCAGCAGCTCAACAGATACGCAGTATTTT
J gene: TRBJ2-5; clone size: NA; V gene: TRBV5-4; D gene: NA; CDR3 protein: CASSLRQGRQETQYF; CDR3 DNA: TGTGCCAGCAGCTTGAGGCAGGGAAGACAAGAGACCCAGTACTTC
J gene: TRBJ1-4; clone size: NA; V gene: TRBV18; D gene: NA; CDR3 protein: CASSLGATNEKLFF; CDR3 DNA: TGTGCCAGCTCACTAGGCGCAACTAATGAAAAACTGTTTTTT
J gene: TRBJ1-2; clone size: once; V gene: TRBV10-3; D gene: TRBD1; CDR3 protein: CAISELMGTDGYTF; CDR3 DNA: TGTGCCATCAGTGAACTAATGGGGACAGATGGCTACACCTTC
J gene: TRBJ1-1; clone size: once; V gene: TRBV20-1; D gene: NA; CDR3 protein: CSASRSANTEAFF; CDR3 DNA: TGCAGTGCTAGTAGGTCAGCTAACACTGAAGCTTTCTTT
J gene: TRBJ2-7; clone size: NA; V gene: TRBV6-2/TRBV6-3; D gene: NA; CDR3 protein: CASSPGTFSYEQYF; CDR3 DNA: TGTGCCAGCAGCCCCGGGACATTTTCCTACGAGCAGTACTTC
J gene: TRBJ2-5; clone size: NA; V gene: TRBV19; D gene: NA; CDR3 protein: CASSTLGSQETQYF; CDR3 DNA: TGTGCCAGTAGTACCTTGGGCAGCCAAGAGACCCAGTACTTC
J gene: TRBJ2-7; clone size: NA; V gene: TRBV28; D gene: NA; CDR3 protein: CASSLGGSGAGYSYEQYF; CDR3 DNA: TGTGCCAGCAGTTTAGGGGGATCAGGGGCGGGGTACTCCTACGAGCAGTACTTC
J gene: TRBJ1-5; clone size: NA; V gene: TRBV28; D gene: TRBD1; CDR3 protein: CASSLSGGFNQPQHF; CDR3 DNA: TGTGCCAGCAGTTTGTCAGGGGGGTTCAATCAGCCCCAGCATTTT
J gene: TRBJ2-3; clone size: NA; V gene: TRBV6-5; D gene: TRBD2; CDR3 protein: CASRLAGVDTQYF; CDR3 DNA: TGTGCCAGCAGACTAGCGGGAGTAGATACGCAGTATTTT
J gene: TRBJ2-7; clone size: NA; V gene: TRBV3-1/TRBV3-2; D gene: TRBD2; CDR3 protein: CASVSGGGVYEQYF; CDR3 DNA: TGTGCCAGTGTTTCAGGCGGGGGAGTCTACGAGCAGTACTTC
J gene: TRBJ1-1; clone size: NA; V gene: TRBV6-5; D gene: NA; CDR3 protein: CASSFRTVAGDTEAFF; CDR3 DNA: TGTGCCAGCAGTTTCCGGACAGTCGCGGGGGACACTGAAGCTTTCTTT
J gene: TRBJ1-4; clone size: NA; V gene: TRBV7-9; D gene: NA; CDR3 protein: CASHSPNEKLFF; CDR3 DNA: TGTGCCAGCCACAGCCCTAATGAAAAACTGTTTTTT
J gene: TRBJ2-3; clone size: NA; V gene: TRBV27; D gene: NA; CDR3 protein: CASSSTDTQYF; CDR3 DNA: TGTGCCAGCAGTTCCACAGATACGCAGTATTTT
J gene: TRBJ2-7; clone size: NA; V gene: TRBV7-2; D gene: TRBD2; CDR3 protein: CASSLVASGFSYEQYF; CDR3 DNA: TGTGCCAGCAGCTTAGTGGCTAGCGGATTTTCCTACGAGCAGTACTTC
J gene: TRBJ2-7; clone size: NA; V gene: TRBV10-3; D gene: NA; CDR3 protein: CAISEVGYEQYF; CDR3 DNA: TGTGCCATCAGTGAAGTGGGGTACGAGCAGTACTTC
J gene: TRBJ2-3; clone size: NA; V gene: TRBV30; D gene: TRBD2; CDR3 protein: CAWEEASGGTDTQYF; CDR3 DNA: TGTGCCTGGGAAGAGGCTAGCGGGGGCACAGATACGCAGTATTTT
J gene: TRBJ2-1; clone size: NA; V gene: TRBV2; D gene: NA; CDR3 protein: CASSEAPTMGLEQFF; CDR3 DNA: TGTGCCAGCAGTGAAGCGCCGACTATGGGCCTTGAGCAGTTCTTC
J gene: TRBJ1-1; clone size: NA; V gene: TRBV19; D gene: NA; CDR3 protein: CASNLGAWNTEAFF; CDR3 DNA: TGTGCCAGTAATTTGGGGGCCTGGAACACTGAAGCTTTCTTT
J gene: TRBJ1-6; clone size: NA; V gene: TRBV5-1; D gene: NA; CDR3 protein: CASSLGQNSPLHF; CDR3 DNA: TGCGCCAGCAGCTTGGGACAGAATTCACCCCTCCACTTT
J gene: TRBJ2-7; clone size: NA; V gene: TRBV4-3; D gene: NA; CDR3 protein: CASSQGEGTYEQYF; CDR3 DNA: TGCGCCAGCAGCCAAGGAGAGGGAACCTACGAGCAGTACTTC
J gene: TRBJ2-5; clone size: NA; V gene: TRBV12-5; D gene: NA; CDR3 protein: CASGLEEETQYF; CDR3 DNA: TGTGCTAGTGGTTTGGAAGAAGAGACCCAGTACTTC
J gene: TRBJ2-1; clone size: NA; V gene: TRBV2; D gene: TRBD2; CDR3 protein: CASSARGRPYNEQFF; CDR3 DNA: TGTGCCAGCAGTGCGCGCGGGAGACCCTACAATGAGCAGTTCTTC
J gene: TRBJ1-5; clone size: NA; V gene: TRBV13; D gene: NA; CDR3 protein: CASSLGPGLGNQPQHF; CDR3 DNA: TGTGCCAGCAGCTTAGGGCCGGGGTTGGGCAATCAGCCCCAGCATTTT
J gene: TRBJ1-1; clone size: once; V gene: TRBV5-1; D gene: TRBD1; CDR3 protein: CASSLGPGQRNTEAFF; CDR3 DNA: TGCGCCAGCAGCTTAGGGCCGGGACAGAGGAACACTGAAGCTTTCTTT
J gene: TRBJ1-2; clone size: NA; V gene: TRBV9; D gene: NA; CDR3 protein: CASSVGQVHSGYTF; CDR3 DNA: TGTGCCAGCAGCGTAGGACAGGTCCACTCGGGCTACACCTTC
J gene: TRBJ1-5; clone size: NA; V gene: TRBV3-1/TRBV3-2; D gene: NA; CDR3 protein: CASSPRGGTVQPQHF; CDR3 DNA: TGTGCCAGCAGTCCTCGAGGGGGGACGGTTCAGCCCCAGCATTTT
J gene: TRBJ1-1; clone size: NA; V gene: TRBV6-2/TRBV6-3; D gene: TRBD1; CDR3 protein: CASSFISGQGGMNTEAFF; CDR3 DNA: TGTGCCAGCAGTTTCATATCTGGACAGGGCGGGATGAACACTGAAGCTTTCTTT
J gene: TRBJ2-5; clone size: NA; V gene: TRBV7-7; D gene: NA; CDR3 protein: CASSKTNSPAETQYF; CDR3 DNA: TGTGCTAGCAGTAAAACTAACTCCCCCGCAGAGACCCAGTACTTC
J gene: TRBJ1-4; clone size: NA; V gene: TRBV7-8; D gene: NA; CDR3 protein: CASRFAGENEKLFF; CDR3 DNA: TGTGCCAGCAGGTTTGCAGGGGAGAATGAAAAACTGTTTTTT
J gene: TRBJ2-1; clone size: NA; V gene: TRBV24-1; D gene: NA; CDR3 protein: CATRGSLSYNEQFF; CDR3 DNA: TGTGCCACCAGGGGTAGCCTCTCCTACAATGAGCAGTTCTTC
J gene: TRBJ2-1; clone size: NA; V gene: TRBV11-2; D gene: TRBD1; CDR3 protein: CASSAGQGSYNEQFF; CDR3 DNA: TGTGCCAGCAGCGCGGGACAGGGTTCCTACAATGAGCAGTTCTTC
J gene: TRBJ2-3; clone size: NA; V gene: TRBV6-6; D gene: NA; CDR3 protein: CASSYPRDSSDTQYF; CDR3 DNA: TGTGCCAGCAGTTACCCACGGGACTCTTCAGATACGCAGTATTTT
J gene: TRBJ2-1; clone size: NA; V gene: TRBV7-9; D gene: NA; CDR3 protein: CASSTRDPEDNEQFF; CDR3 DNA: TGTGCCAGCAGCACCCGGGACCCAGAAGACAATGAGCAGTTCTTC
J gene: TRBJ1-1; clone size: NA; V gene: TRBV6-5; D gene: NA; CDR3 protein: CASSYGMMNTEAFF; CDR3 DNA: TGTGCCAGCAGTTACGGCATGATGAACACTGAAGCTTTCTTT
J gene: TRBJ2-2; clone size: once; V gene: TRBV7-3; D gene: NA; CDR3 protein: CASSLRASNGELFF; CDR3 DNA: TGTGCCAGCAGCTTAAGGGCTAGCAATGGGGAGCTGTTTTTT
J gene: TRBJ1-1; clone size: NA; V gene: TRBV6-5; D gene: TRBD1; CDR3 protein: CASRGGYTEAFF; CDR3 DNA: TGTGCCAGCAGAGGGGGCTACACTGAAGCTTTCTTT
J gene: TRBJ2-5; clone size: NA; V gene: TRBV30; D gene: TRBD2; CDR3 protein: CAWGYSGRDQREETQYF; CDR3 DNA: TGTGCCTGGGGTTATAGCGGGAGGGATCAAAGGGAAGAGACCCAGTACTTC
J gene: TRBJ2-5; clone size: NA; V gene: TRBV18; D gene: NA; CDR3 protein: CASSPREVETQYF; CDR3 DNA: TGTGCCAGCTCACCACGGGAAGTGGAGACCCAGTACTTC
J gene: TRBJ2-1; clone size: NA; V gene: TRBV2; D gene: NA; CDR3 protein: CASSRKVAGHNEQFF; CDR3 DNA: TGTGCCAGCAGCAGAAAGGTGGCGGGTCACAATGAGCAGTTCTTC